The clone carrying this TCR beta chain was seen just once. This entry belongs to a study of blood T cell repertoires in COVID-19. Study-level background: Both acute and convalescent COVID-19 samples were obtained from the United States, Italy and Spain. PBMCs, B-cell-depleted T cells, or T cells provided the cDNA or gDNA that made up the material.

The authors' processing: For nucleated cells, counts were estimated from reference gene primer amplification. Sequencing used immunoSEQ multiplex PCR; TCRdb keeps in-frame clones, though not all of them. The V and J calls and clone size are taken from that table; D and trimming were inferred from the DNA. The sample has about 140,000 clones; more than 70% are singletons. The germline CDR1 and CDR2 sequences are SEHNR and FQNEAQ (reference sequence). Trimming removed 4 bases from V and 10 bases from J; junction bases left unmatched: 11. CDR3 length equals 16 residues. The chain links TRBV7-9 to TRBJ2-1, with TRBD2 matching over 12 bases. This clonotype was obtained from a woman aged 55-69 years with acute or convalescent COVID-19. The material sequenced was peripheral blood. CDR3 sequence (DNA): TGTGCCAGCAGCTCCTCTAGCGGGGGGGCACACGAAGAGCAGTTCTTC. Protein sequence: CASSSSSGGAHEEQFF.